This T cell receptor beta chain was recorded in a study of cytomegalovirus exposure and HLA in healthy donors. The CDR3 loop spans 14 amino acids. With 0 bases removed from V and 7 bases from J, the gap between germline ends came to 10 bases. The germline gives CDR1 ENHRY, CDR2 SYGVKD. Study-level points and caveats: Looking again later, the authors saw that most CMV-associated TCR beta chains seemed HLA-restricted. Sequencing likely generated an artifact that appeared as a cluster of highly shared sequence variants. Per a later analysis, HLA-associated TCR beta chains showed more clonal expansion than other, equally common TCR beta chains.

In regard to this clone: Antigen: not known.

Both 60 Vbeta primers and 13 Jbeta primers went into the PCR. Only in-frame clones appear in the TCRdb table, and some are missing; sequencing was by immunoSEQ multiplex PCR. The sample has 150,000 to 200,000 clones; 79% are singletons. Healthy bone marrow donors made up the cohort. The receptor comes from a woman aged 40 to 49 in good health and CMV-seronegative. The sample was PBMCs. This rearrangement joins TRBV10-3 to TRBJ2-1; D might be TRBD1 (5 bases). The CDR3 protein is CAISESKGQNEQFF. The CDR3 DNA reads TGTGCCATCAGTGAGTCGAAGGGGCAAAATGAGCAGTTCTTC.